This entry lists 19 T cell receptor beta chains sequenced from one sample in a study of blood T cell repertoires in COVID-19 (dated by TCRdb to 2018 to 2021). Libraries were constructed by the immunoSEQ multiplex PCR assay. TCRdb took over this immuneACCESS table, retaining in-frame rearrangements with V and J assigned. Such tables are incomplete; in checked studies, under half of the missing clones stem from an unresolved V gene, and the remainder is unexplained. Recorded for this sample are about 42,000 clones; about 82% of them occurred a single time. The ten top clones hold over 45% of the sample. Source material: peripheral blood. These receptors all stem from a man aged 70 or older with acute or convalescent COVID-19.

The rearrangement links TRBV27 to TRBJ2-2; 8 bases map to TRBD2. J lost 7 bases, V lost 6 bases, and 10 bases had no gene match. Germline V gene sequence: CDR1 MNHEY, CDR2 SMNVEV (reference sequence). The CDR3 sequence is 15 residues long. CDR3 in DNA: TGTGCCAGCAGGGGACTAGAAAGTCAGATCGGGGAGCTGTTTTTT. It translates to CASRGLESQIGELFF.

This chain joins TRBV10-3 and TRBJ2-1, with D hard to call. Trimming left V 8 bases short and J 1 base short, with 9 bases between. The germline V gene encodes CDR1 ENHRY and CDR2 SYGVKD. This CDR3 has 13 amino acids. CDR3 in DNA: TGTGCCATCGCGGCAGAGTCCTACAATGAGCAGTTCTTC. Its protein product is CAIAAESYNEQFF.

The chain couples TRBV5-4 to TRBJ2-7; 11 nucleotides line up with TRBD2. CDR3 length: 17 residues. Germline V CDR1 and CDR2: SGHNT, YYREEE (reference sequence). CDR3 protein: CASGRLAGGLRNYEQYF. For the CDR3, the DNA is TGTGCTAGCGGTCGGCTAGCGGGAGGACTTAGGAACTACGAGCAGTACTTC.

The V and J genes are TRBV28 and TRBJ2-2, with D possibly being TRBD1 (5 bases). The CDR3 has 15 amino acids. Trimming took off 2 bases at V and 5 bases at J, with 12 bases between the two ends. Germline V lookup: CDR1 MDHEN, CDR2 SYDVKM. The CDR3 nucleotides are TGTGCCAGCAGTTTAACGGCGGCAGGGACCGGGGAGCTGTTTTTT. This encodes CASSLTAAGTGELFF. Full variable domain (outside the CDR3, taken from reference TRBV28 and TRBJ2-2): DVKVTQSSRYLVKRTGEKVFLECVQDMDHENMFWYRQDPGLGLRLIYFSYDVKMKEKGDIPEGYSVSREKKERFSLILESASTNQTSMYLCASSLTAAGTGELFFGEGSRLTVL.

This clone has a handful of counts. This sequence joins TRBV5-1 and TRBJ1-2; possible D gene TRBD1, 5 bases. This CDR3 is 14 amino acids long. Trimming left V 4 bases short and J 4 bases short, with 14 bases between. Germline CDR1 is SGHRS and CDR2 is YFSETQ. The CDR3 loop reads CASSRGPGGYGYTF. The CDR3 coding sequence is TGCGCCAGCAGCCGCGGCCCGGGGGGCTATGGCTACACCTTC.

The V gene is TRBV5-1, the J gene TRBJ2-7, with 9 bases matching TRBD1. This CDR3 is 14 amino acids long. V dropped 4 bases and J dropped 5; count of bases not matched to a gene: 7. Germline values: CDR1 SGHRS, CDR2 YFSETQ. The CDR3 loop is CASSVTGGANEQYF. The DNA for the CDR3 is TGCGCCAGCAGCGTAACAGGGGGCGCGAACGAGCAGTACTTC. Looking up the rest from reference TRBV5-1 and TRBJ2-7 gives the full variable domain: KAGVTQTPRYLIKTRGQQVTLSCSPISGHRSVSWYQQTPGQGLQFLFEYFSETQRNKGNFPGRFSGRQFSNSRSEMNVSTLELGDSALYLCASSVTGGANEQYFGPGTRLTVT.

As DNA, the CDR3 is TGTGCCTGGAGCCTGCAGGGGCTAGAAGAAAAACTGTTTTTT. This encodes CAWSLQGLEEKLFF. The chain recombines TRBV30 with TRBJ1-4; D is perhaps TRBD1 (6 bases). This CDR3 contains 14 residues. Deletions cut 3 bases from V and 8 bases from J, with 16 bases between. The germline CDR1 and CDR2 sequences are GTSNPN and SVGIG (reference sequence). Full variable domain (outside the CDR3, taken from reference TRBV30 and TRBJ1-4): SQTIHQWPATLVQPVGSPLSLECTVEGTSNPNLYWYRQAAGRGLQLLFYSVGIGQISSEVPQNLSASRPQDRQFILSSKKLLLSDSGFYLCAWSLQGLEEKLFFGSGTQLSVL.

V is TRBV5-4 and J is TRBJ1-2; perhaps TRBD1 as D (5 bases). Trimming left V 0 bases short and J 6 bases short, with 18 bases between. Germline assignment: CDR1 SGHNT and CDR2 YYREEE (reference sequence). There are 16 residues in the CDR3. CDR3 loop: CASSLATTTAPNGYTF. The CDR3 bases are TGTGCCAGCAGCTTGGCTACAACGACAGCCCCCAATGGCTACACCTTC. Full variable domain (rest looked up from reference TRBV5-4 and TRBJ1-2): ETGVTQSPTHLIKTRGQQVTLRCSSQSGHNTVSWYQQALGQGPQFIFQYYREEENGRGNFPPRFSGLQFPNYSSELNVNALELDDSALYLCASSLATTTAPNGYTFGSGTRLTVV.

This clone came up once. In DNA form, the CDR3 reads TGTGCCAGTAGTAGAGTGGGGCCAATGGGCTACACCTTC. It yields the protein CASSRVGPMGYTF. The genes are TRBV19 and TRBJ1-2, with a weak D call TRBD1 (5 bases). This CDR3 is 13 amino acids long. V lost 4 bases and J lost 8, with 14 bases in between. Germline assignment: CDR1 LNHDA and CDR2 SQIVND (reference sequence).

The chain has TRBV3-1 (or the pseudogene TRBV3-2) and TRBJ2-2, with TRBD2 identical over 9 bases. This CDR3 has 16 amino acids. V gave up 3 bases and J gave up 4 bases; unmatched junction bases: 6. Germline values: CDR1 LGHDT, CDR2 YNNKEL (reference sequence). The CDR3 DNA is TGTGCCAGCAGCCAGATGGCGGGGGGGGTCACCGGGGAGCTGTTTTTT. This sequence encodes CASSQMAGGVTGELFF.

This chain joins TRBV7-8 and TRBJ2-1; 11 nucleotides match TRBD2. V shed 1 base and J 9 bases; nucleotides not matched to a gene: 8. This CDR3 is built from 16 residues. The germline CDR1 and CDR2 sequences are SGHVS and FQNEAQ. The CDR3 sequence: CASSLVAGGPVGEQFF. CDR3 in DNA: TGTGCCAGCAGCTTAGTAGCGGGAGGGCCGGTAGGTGAGCAGTTCTTC.

V gene TRBV6-5 combines with J gene TRBJ1-1; D perhaps matches TRBD1 (6 bases). The V and J ends lost 5 bases and 3 bases respectively, with 13 bases between them. The germline V gene encodes CDR1 MNHEY and CDR2 SVGAGI. The CDR3 is made up of 14 amino acids. The CDR3 DNA reads as TGTGCCAGCAGTAAAATTCGACAGGACACTGAAGCTTTCTTT. Its translation is CASSKIRQDTEAFF.

The chain joins TRBV10-1 to TRBJ2-5, with 9 bases fitting TRBD2. Trimming removed 0 bases from V and 2 bases from J; junction bases left unmatched: 4. Germline assignment: CDR1 WNHNN and CDR2 SYGVQD (reference sequence). The CDR3 loop spans 16 amino acids. Here the CDR3 DNA reads TGCGCCAGCAGTGAGTCACGTCTAGCGGGGCAAGAGACCCAGTACTTC. Its translation: CASSESRLAGQETQYF.

V usage is TRBV11-2 and J usage is TRBJ1-4, with D possibly being TRBD1 (6 bases). The V gene lost 3 bases and the J gene lost 14 bases, with 13 bases spanning the gap. This CDR3 has 12 amino acids. CDR1 SGHAT and CDR2 FQNNGV come from the germline V gene. CDR3 coding DNA: TGTGCCAGCAGCTTTGAGGGGGACCTTCTGTTTTTT. It codes for CASSFEGDLLFF.

The rearrangement joins TRBV7-9 to TRBJ2-3, with D perhaps matching TRBD2 (6 bases). The germline V and J ends were trimmed by 5 bases and 1 base, with 13 bases remaining between them. Germline CDR1 and CDR2: SEHNR and FQNEAQ (reference sequence). The CDR3 loop spans 15 amino acids. The CDR3 region has the DNA TGTGCCAGCAGCCCCTCTAGCGTCGGCACAGATACGCAGTATTTT. Translation: CASSPSSVGTDTQYF.

About this clone itself: The junction does not match germline at one end; this may be a read error. V gene TRBV3-1 (or the pseudogene TRBV3-2) combines with J gene TRBJ1-1; no clear D gene. The germline V gene has CDR1 LGHDT and CDR2 YNNKEL (reference sequence). The length of the CDR3 is 15 residues. Here the CDR3 DNA reads TGTGCCAGCAGCCAAGCGTTGAACATGAAGACTGAAGCTTTCTTT. This translates into CASSQALNMKTEAFF.

This clone was seen more than once but under ten times. The CDR3 loop is CASRGTGGQPQHF. DNA for the CDR3: TGTGCCAGCAGGGGGACAGGCGGACAGCCCCAGCATTTT. The rearrangement uses TRBV27 and TRBJ1-5; 8 nucleotides agree with TRBD1. CDR3 size: 13 residues. CDR1 MNHEY and CDR2 SMNVEV come from the germline V gene (reference sequence). V trimming: 6 bases; J trimming: 7 bases; junction bases outside the gene matches: 5.

The chain joins TRBV11-3 to TRBJ2-3; 7 positions match TRBD2. With V trimmed by 4 bases and J by 5 bases, 6 bases remained unmatched. This CDR3 is 14 amino acids long. Germline values: CDR1 SGHNT, CDR2 YENEEA. The CDR3 DNA is TGTGCCAGCAGCTCCGCGGGAGCCGGAGATACGCAGTATTTT. It is translated as CASSSAGAGDTQYF. The full variable domain, rest sourced from reference TRBV11-3 and TRBJ2-3, is EAGVVQSPRYKIIEKKQPVAFWCNPISGHNTLYWYLQNLGQGPELLIRYENEEAVDDSQLPKDRFSAERLKGVDSTLKIQPAELGDSAVYLCASSSAGAGDTQYFGPGTRLTVL.

This clone was seen a handful of times. The chain employs TRBV7-2 and TRBJ2-1; the match to TRBD2 covers 7 bases. The CDR3 sequence is 14 residues long. The V gene's germline CDR1 is SGHTA and CDR2 FQGNSA. The junction had 5 bases not matched to a gene; V was cut back by 1 base and J by 8 bases. The CDR3: CASSLVLAEDEQFF. CDR3 DNA: TGTGCCAGCAGCTTAGTCCTAGCGGAGGATGAGCAGTTCTTC.